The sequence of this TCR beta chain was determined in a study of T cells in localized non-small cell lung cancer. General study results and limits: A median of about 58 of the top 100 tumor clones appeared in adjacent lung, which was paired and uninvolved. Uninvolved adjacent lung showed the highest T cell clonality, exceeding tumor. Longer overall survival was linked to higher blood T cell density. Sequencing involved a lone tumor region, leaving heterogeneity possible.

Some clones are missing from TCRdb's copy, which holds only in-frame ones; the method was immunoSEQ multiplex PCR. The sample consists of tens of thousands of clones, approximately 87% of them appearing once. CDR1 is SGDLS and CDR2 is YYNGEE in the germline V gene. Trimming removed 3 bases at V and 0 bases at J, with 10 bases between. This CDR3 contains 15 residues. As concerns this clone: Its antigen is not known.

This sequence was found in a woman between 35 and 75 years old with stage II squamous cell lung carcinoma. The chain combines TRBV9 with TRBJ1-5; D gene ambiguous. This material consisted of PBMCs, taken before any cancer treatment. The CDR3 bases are TGTGCCAGCAGCGGGCAAGAAAGTAGCAATCAGCCCCAGCATTTT. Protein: CASSGQESSNQPQHF.